The clone carrying this TCR beta chain occurred once. Its antigen is not known. Libraries were prepared by immunoSEQ multiplex PCR; TCRdb keeps only in-frame clonotypes and omits some of them. The sample carries 250,000 to 300,000 clones, 94% recorded once. Analyses pooled second doses at about 4 or about 12 weeks. These data originate in a study of T cell responses to AZD1222 COVID-19 vaccine. Study findings and constraints: Spike-specific TCR breadth rose after two AZD1222 doses, and depth rose as well. Researchers took repertoire samples only after the peak T cell response had come. Donors were largely white British and mainly female; clonal diversity was possibly underestimated.

The CDR3 length is 14 residues. The V and J ends lost 0 bases and 9 bases, in that order; junction bases with no gene match: 0. Germline CDR1 and CDR2: SGHRS and YFSETQ. This sequence joins TRBV5-1 and TRBJ1-6, with TRBD1 identical over 10 bases. This sequence originates from an adult who received the AZD1222 COVID-19 vaccine. The starting material was peripheral blood, obtained 28 days after the second AZD1222 dose. The CDR3 nucleotides read TGCGCCAGCAGCTTGGGACAGGGGGCTTCACCCCTCCACTTT. Translated, it gives CASSLGQGASPLHF.